These 23 T cell receptor beta chains share one sample of origin, sequenced in a study of T cell responses to AZD1222 COVID-19 vaccine. Data came from immunoSEQ multiplex PCR; TCRdb stores just in-frame clones and leaves some out. Here the sample spans over 100,000 clones, 86% being singletons. The sample here was peripheral blood, taken on day 0 of AZD1222 vaccination. The receptor source for this set is an adult in good health.

V and J are TRBV7-3 and TRBJ2-3, with D possibly being TRBD2 (6 bases). The CDR3 extends over 14 amino acids. Germline-derived CDR1 and CDR2 are SGHTA and FQGTGA. V lost 2 bases to trimming and J lost 4 bases, with 10 bases between them. The CDR3 loop reads CASSLSGTADTQYF. The CDR3 coding sequence is TGTGCCAGCAGCTTATCAGGGACTGCAGATACGCAGTATTTT.

V gene TRBV7-9 combines with J gene TRBJ2-5, with 11 bases matching TRBD2. There are 19 residues in the CDR3. V lost 1 base to trimming and J lost 0 bases; unmatched junction nucleotides: 10. Looked up from germline, CDR1 is SEHNR and CDR2 is FQNEAQ (reference sequence). CDR3 region: CASSLGLAGGPWYQETQYF. CDR3 bases: TGTGCCAGCAGCTTAGGGCTAGCGGGGGGCCCTTGGTACCAAGAGACCCAGTACTTC.

The J gene is TRBJ1-4, the V gene TRBV3-1 (or the pseudogene TRBV3-2); no firm D call. CDR3 length: 18 residues. With 0 bases removed from V and 6 bases from J, the gap between germline ends came to 20 bases. Per germline, CDR1 LGHDT and CDR2 YNNKEL (reference sequence). The CDR3 DNA reads TGTGCCAGCAGCCAAGATTTTCCGGGAACGCGATATTATGAAAAACTGTTTTTT. Its protein product is CASSQDFPGTRYYEKLFF.

This clone was counted a few times. This sequence joins TRBV7-9 and TRBJ1-2; 8 bases are a match to TRBD1. Germline lookup yields CDR1 SEHNR and CDR2 FQNEAQ (reference sequence). V lost 2 bases to trimming and J lost 4 bases; unmatched junction nucleotides: 6. This CDR3 spans 15 amino acids. In DNA, the CDR3 is TGTGCCAGCAGCTTAATCCAGGGGGCTGGCTATGGCTACACCTTC. It yields the protein CASSLIQGAGYGYTF.

The chain links TRBV11-1 to TRBJ1-1; a weak D match, TRBD1 (5 bases). The CDR3 is made up of 14 amino acids. CDR1 SGHAT and CDR2 FQDESV come from the germline V gene (reference sequence). V was cut by 8 bases and J by 4 bases, with 17 bases left in between. The CDR3 sequence is CASLPGGGATEAFF. For the CDR3, the DNA is TGTGCCAGCTTGCCCGGGGGTGGGGCCACTGAAGCTTTCTTT. Full variable domain (missing parts from reference TRBV11-1 and TRBJ1-1): EAEVAQSPRYKITEKSQAVAFWCDPISGHATLYWYRQILGQGPELLVQFQDESVVDDSQLPKDRFSAERLKGVDSTLKIQPAELGDSAMYLCASLPGGGATEAFFGQGTRLTVV.

The rearrangement links TRBV29-1 to TRBJ1-3; possible D gene TRBD1, 5 bases. V lost 5 bases to trimming and J lost 6 bases, with 11 bases between them. The CDR3 runs to 12 residues. Germline CDR1 is SQVTM and CDR2 is ANQGSEA. In DNA form, the CDR3 reads TGCAGCGTTACAACAGGCGTAAACACCATATATTTT. It is translated as CSVTTGVNTIYF.

The CDR3 is CASSPRTIEETQYF. The DNA for the CDR3 is TGTGCCAGCAGCCCGCGGACTATAGAAGAGACCCAGTACTTC. The chain uses TRBV6-2 or TRBV6-3 and TRBJ2-5; TRBD2 is a possible D gene (6 bases). This CDR3 is built from 14 residues. Trimming shortened V by 6 bases and J by 3 bases, and 14 bases separated the two germline ends. The V gene's germline CDR1 is MNHEY and CDR2 SVGEGT.

This clone was counted between two and nine times. The chain is built from TRBV19 and TRBJ1-5; 9 nucleotides match TRBD1. Trimming removed 4 bases from V and 6 bases from J; junction bases left unmatched: 4. Per germline, CDR1 LNHDA and CDR2 SQIVND (reference sequence). There are 14 residues in the CDR3. CDR3 nucleotide sequence: TGTGCCAGTAGTAGCGGACAGGGGTCTCAGCCCCAGCATTTT. Encoded protein: CASSSGQGSQPQHF.

The chain uses TRBV10-3 and TRBJ1-6, with no clear D. V lost 6 bases and J lost 6, with 12 bases in between. This CDR3 contains 14 residues. Germline CDR1 reads ENHRY; CDR2 reads SYGVKD. This CDR3 reads CAIRDRGLNSPLHF. CDR3 nucleotides: TGTGCCATCAGGGACCGGGGTCTTAATTCACCCCTCCACTTT.

V usage is TRBV2 and J usage is TRBJ1-2; 9 nucleotides line up with TRBD1. The CDR3 totals 14 residues. The J segment lost 3 bases and the V segment lost 8 bases, leaving 7 bases of the junction unmatched. Germline CDR1 reads SNHLY; CDR2 reads FYNNEI. The DNA for the CDR3 is TGTGCCAGCGGGAGGGACAGGGAAGACTATGGCTACACCTTC. Protein sequence: CASGRDREDYGYTF.

This clone was recorded only once. The chain recombines TRBV6-5 with TRBJ1-5; perhaps TRBD1 as D (5 bases). The CDR3 has 13 residues. Germline loops: CDR1 MNHEY, CDR2 SVGAGI. Trimming left V 8 bases short and J 7 bases short, with 15 bases between. The CDR3 nucleotides read TGTGCCAGCGGGGCCAGGGTACAGCAGCCCCAGCATTTT. Translation gives CASGARVQQPQHF.

V gene TRBV7-2 combines with J gene TRBJ2-7; maybe TRBD1 (6 bases). The CDR3 sequence is 13 residues long. Trimming cost V 5 bases and J 4 bases, with 12 bases left between them. Germline V gives CDR1 SGHTA, CDR2 FQGNSA. The CDR3 region is CASSPTGWYEQYF. For the CDR3, the DNA is TGTGCCAGCAGCCCCACAGGGTGGTACGAGCAGTACTTC. The complete variable domain, with remaining parts taken from reference TRBV7-2 and TRBJ2-7, reads GAGVSQSPSNKVTEKGKDVELRCDPISGHTALYWYRQSLGQGLEFLIYFQGNSAPDKSGLPSDRFSAERTGGSVSTLTIQRTQQEDSAVYLCASSPTGWYEQYFGPGTRLTVT.

Note on this clone: This same CDR3 is encoded by further DNA sequences in the sample. The chain joins TRBV7-2 to TRBJ1-5; D unresolved. CDR3 length equals 14 residues. The germline gives CDR1 SGHTA, CDR2 FQGNSA. V lost 2 bases and J lost 4, with 9 bases in between. CDR3 DNA sequence: TGTGCCAGCAGCTTAAAGGGTGGGAATCAGCCCCAGCATTTT. Protein product: CASSLKGGNQPQHF.

The genes are TRBV7-9 and TRBJ1-4; D possibly corresponds to TRBD1 (6 bases). Trimming left V 5 bases short and J 7 bases short, with 14 bases between. The length of the CDR3 is 14 residues. Germline CDR1 is SEHNR and CDR2 is FQNEAQ (reference sequence). The DNA for the CDR3 is TGTGCCAGCAGCCTGCTGGGGGGCTCTGAAAAACTGTTTTTT. This codes for CASSLLGGSEKLFF.

The chain joins TRBV10-3 to TRBJ1-5; the D is unclear. V was shortened by 11 bases and J by 5 bases, with 19 bases between the two germline ends. Germline CDR1 ENHRY, CDR2 SYGVKD. The CDR3 extends over 14 amino acids. CDR3 residues: CASHGRVGDQPQHF. In DNA, the CDR3 is TGTGCCTCCCACGGGAGGGTTGGGGATCAGCCCCAGCATTTT.

The genes are TRBV19 and TRBJ1-2, with D possibly being TRBD1 (6 bases). The CDR3 is 13 residues long. CDR1 is LNHDA, CDR2 SQIVND, per germline (reference sequence). Trimming cost V 8 bases and J 2 bases, with 12 bases left between them. As DNA, the CDR3 is TGTGCCAGTGGGACGACAGGAAACTATGGCTACACCTTC. Translation: CASGTTGNYGYTF.

The chain couples TRBV19 to TRBJ2-1; 9 bases agree with TRBD2. Losses at the gene ends were 5 bases for V and 6 bases for J; bases not matched to a gene: 11. Per the germline V gene, CDR1 is LNHDA and CDR2 is SQIVND (reference sequence). The CDR3 contains 16 residues. CDR3 sequence: CASSPEGAGGVNEQFF. The CDR3 nucleotides are TGTGCCAGTAGTCCCGAGGGCGCGGGGGGGGTCAATGAGCAGTTCTTC.

Points on this clone: A junction boundary mismatches the germline segment, possibly from a read error. The rearrangement uses TRBV6-1 and TRBJ1-4; D is ambiguous. Germline CDR1 and CDR2: MNHNS and SASEGT. This CDR3 spans 18 amino acids. The CDR3 DNA reads TGTGCCAGCAGCGAAGGGTACAGTGGGGAAGCGGGCGGTGAAAAACTGTTTTTT. Translating gives CASSEGYSGEAGGEKLFF.

The chain employs TRBV9 and TRBJ1-2; D not certain. Germline CDR1 is SGDLS and CDR2 is YYNGEE. The CDR3 covers 14 residues. Trimming removed 0 bases at V and 2 bases at J, with 8 bases between. The DNA for the CDR3 is TGTGCCAGCAGCGTAGCGCCAGACAACTATGGCTACACCTTC. Its protein is CASSVAPDNYGYTF. Variable domain in full (rest from reference TRBV9 and TRBJ1-2): DSGVTQTPKHLITATGQRVTLRCSPRSGDLSVYWYQQSLDQGLQFLIQYYNGEERAKGNILERFSAQQFPDLHSELNLSSLELGDSALYFCASSVAPDNYGYTFGSGTRLTVV.

This clone was counted once. The rearrangement joins TRBV7-9 to TRBJ1-1; D unresolved. Trimming removed 5 bases from V and 6 bases from J, with 13 bases in between. The CDR3 has 13 residues. Germline CDR1 reads SEHNR; CDR2 reads FQNEAQ (reference sequence). For the CDR3, the DNA is TGTGCCAGCAGCCGAGGACTGGAACCTGAAGCTTTCTTT. Protein sequence: CASSRGLEPEAFF.

The CDR3 region is CSASYSRLGGYTF. The CDR3 coding sequence is TGCAGTGCTAGTTATTCTCGGTTGGGCGGCTACACCTTC. The gene calls are TRBV20-1 and TRBJ1-2; no clear D gene. The CDR3 runs to 13 residues. The germline V gene has CDR1 DFQATT and CDR2 SNEGSKA (reference sequence). Trimming took off 3 bases at V and 8 bases at J, with 16 bases between the two ends.

The chain employs TRBV29-1 and TRBJ2-7; TRBD1 agrees at 9 bases. The CDR3 is 15 amino acids. After removal of 0 bases from V and 4 bases from J, the junction contained 7 bases not matched to a gene. Germline V lookup: CDR1 SQVTM, CDR2 ANQGSEA. This chain's CDR3 is CSVEDRGTGLYEQYF. The CDR3 nucleotides are TGCAGCGTTGAAGATCGAGGGACAGGGTTGTACGAGCAGTACTTC.

The genes are TRBV29-1 and TRBJ2-1; D may be TRBD2 (5 bases). Germline V CDR1 and CDR2: SQVTM, ANQGSEA. Trimming took off 6 bases at V and 6 bases at J, with 9 bases between the two ends. This CDR3 has 11 amino acids. The CDR3 DNA is TGCAGCGTCGAGGCGGGCAATGAGCAGTTCTTC. Translated: CSVEAGNEQFF.